This entry features one T cell receptor beta chain sequence. In the same sample, other DNA sequences code for this CDR3. The data stem from a study of cytomegalovirus exposure and HLA in healthy donors. The germline V gene encodes CDR1 SEHNR and CDR2 FQNEAQ (reference sequence). The CDR3 has 12 amino acids. Losses at the gene ends were 6 bases for V and 4 bases for J; bases not matched to a gene: 1. 13 Jbeta primers and 60 Vbeta primers were used for the PCR. The data were produced by immunoSEQ multiplex PCR, yet TCRdb's version contains in-frame clones alone and is incomplete. The data show around 120,000 clones, about 80% seen once.

The J gene is TRBJ2-5, the V gene TRBV7-9; 8 bases align to TRBD2. This receptor was identified in a middle-aged woman in good health and CMV-seropositive. The source material was PBMCs. This CDR3 reads CASSLAGETQYF. CDR3 coding DNA: TGTGCCAGCAGTCTAGCGGGAGAGACCCAGTACTTC. The variable domain in full, completed from reference TRBV7-9 and TRBJ2-5, reads DTGVSQNPRHKITKRGQNVTFRCDPISEHNRLYWYRQTLGQGPEFLTYFQNEAQLEKSRLLSDRFSAERPKGSFSTLEIQRTEQGDSAMYLCASSLAGETQYFGPGTRLLVL.